The clone carrying this T cell receptor (beta chain) was counted at least ten times. This sample was taken from a study of T cells in Graves' hyperthyroidism and ophthalmopathy. Amplification targeted TCR beta CDR3 regions from RNA transcripts. Primed by the HTBI set, a first-round RT-PCR was run on the TCR CDR3. TCRdb re-called the multiplex PCR reads through MiXCR, storing one row per CDR3 protein. The sample carries about 350,000 distinct CDR3 sequences, more than 11% recorded once. These patients, aged 18 to 65, had recently diagnosed hyperthyroidism lasting under 2 months. Uncontrolled infection, other autoimmune disease, pregnancy or lactation excluded patients. The PBMCs studied were ones that came from 10 ml fresh peripheral blood. Germline values: CDR1 MDHEN, CDR2 SYDVKM. CDR3 size: 12 residues. V was cut by 7 bases and J by 1 base, with 8 bases left in between.

The sample comprised blood. The V gene is TRBV28, the J gene TRBJ2-7; D is unclear. The receptor comes from a woman in her twenties or thirties with Graves' hyperthyroidism. CDR3 DNA sequence: TGTGCCAGCATGGGCGAATCCTACGAGCAGTACTTC. Translating gives CASMGESYEQYF.